This entry lists 25 T cell receptor beta chains sequenced from one sample in a study of identical twins. TCRdb analysed the 5' RACE reads with MiXCR anew, one entry per CDR3 protein. The sample carries 350,000 to 600,000 distinct CDR3 sequences, 13% to 15% recorded once. The data were also submitted as part of a second study, on yellow fever vaccine responses in identical twins.

The specimen sequenced was CD4+ T cells sorted from blood. Receptors originate from a young woman in good health.

V is TRBV20-1 and J is TRBJ2-7; 14 bases fit TRBD2. This CDR3 has 14 amino acids. Per germline, CDR1 DFQATT and CDR2 SNEGSKA (reference sequence). V dropped 1 base and J dropped 5; count of bases not matched to a gene: 1. The CDR3 nucleotides are TGCAGTGCTAGAGTGGGACTAGCGGGAGACGAGCAGTACTTC. Its protein product is CSARVGLAGDEQYF.

This clonotype showed up just a few times. The chain joins TRBV20-1 to TRBJ2-4; D is possibly TRBD1 (6 bases). V was shortened by 2 bases and J by 3 bases, with 23 bases between the two germline ends. The CDR3 spans 18 residues. Germline V gene data show CDR1 as DFQATT and CDR2 as SNEGSKA (reference sequence). For the CDR3, the DNA is TGCAGTGCTAGATCGAAGGGGCCAGGGGCAATATTCAAAAACATTCAGTACTTC. It is translated as CSARSKGPGAIFKNIQYF.

This clonotype showed up just a few times. The chain links TRBV6-2 or TRBV6-3 to TRBJ2-5; D is possibly TRBD1 (6 bases). Germline values: CDR1 MNHEY, CDR2 SVGEGT. V lost 5 bases and J lost 3, with 10 bases in between. The CDR3 loop spans 13 amino acids. The CDR3, as DNA: TGTGCCAGCAGTAATACAGGGAAAGAGACCCAGTACTTC. Its translation is CASSNTGKETQYF.

The chain is built from TRBV5-1 and TRBJ2-7; tentative D call: TRBD2 (6 bases). Germline lookup yields CDR1 SGHRS and CDR2 YFSETQ. The CDR3 has 12 amino acids. V was pared by 4 bases and J by 3 bases, with 8 bases between. The CDR3 coding sequence is TGCGCCAGCAGCGGGGGGATCTACGAGCAGTACTTC. Protein product: CASSGGIYEQYF.

The chain is built from TRBV7-9 and TRBJ2-1; 8 nucleotides match TRBD1. Germline trimming cut 5 bases from V and 7 bases from J; bases unmatched to any gene: 10. The germline CDR1 and CDR2 sequences are SEHNR and FQNEAQ (reference sequence). There are 15 residues in the CDR3. The CDR3 loop is CASSPRDRLWNEQFF. The DNA of the CDR3 is TGTGCCAGCAGCCCCCGGGACAGGCTGTGGAATGAGCAGTTCTTC.

This clonotype was seen only a few times. V gene TRBV12-3 or TRBV12-4 combines with J gene TRBJ2-7, with D unclear. The length of the CDR3 is 13 residues. The V and J ends lost 5 bases and 3 bases respectively, with 11 bases between them. In DNA form, the CDR3 reads TGTGCCAGCAGTCCCCACATCTACTACGAGCAGTACTTC. Protein sequence: CASSPHIYYEQYF.

This rearrangement joins TRBV4-2 to TRBJ2-3, with D perhaps given as TRBD1 or TRBD2 (7 bases each). The CDR3 covers 16 residues. Germline-derived CDR1 and CDR2 are LGHNA and YNFKEQ. V was cut by 5 bases and J by 6 bases, with 21 bases left in between. The CDR3 coding sequence is TGTGCCAGCAGCGGTGACAGGGAGGGGGTCGGGGATACGCAGTATTTT. Translated, it gives CASSGDREGVGDTQYF.

There are many counts of this clonotype. The gene calls are TRBV5-1 and TRBJ1-2; no definite D call. The CDR3 extends over 15 amino acids. Germline V gene sequence: CDR1 SGHRS, CDR2 YFSETQ. Trimming shortened V by 4 bases and J by 7 bases, and 20 bases separated the two germline ends. The CDR3 DNA reads TGCGCCAGCAGCGCCACCCCCACAAGGGAGGGTGGCTACACCTTC. This translates into CASSATPTREGGYTF.

This sequence joins TRBV6-5 and TRBJ1-1; D might be TRBD1 (6 bases). This CDR3 has 15 residues. V lost 4 bases to trimming and J lost 4 bases, with 16 bases between them. Per the germline V gene, CDR1 is MNHEY and CDR2 is SVGAGI. CDR3 sequence reads: CASSSSSGASTEAFF. In nucleotides, the CDR3 is TGTGCCAGCAGTTCATCCTCAGGGGCATCCACTGAAGCTTTCTTT.

The chain combines TRBV6-6 with TRBJ2-3, with a weak D call TRBD2 (5 bases). The CDR3 has 11 residues. Germline CDR1 reads MNHNY; CDR2 reads SVGAGI (reference sequence). Trimming removed 7 bases at V and 4 bases at J, with 6 bases between. The CDR3 DNA reads TGTGCCAGCACGGGATCAGATACGCAGTATTTT. The encoded protein is CASTGSDTQYF.

V gene TRBV7-2 combines with J gene TRBJ1-1; the D gene is possibly TRBD1 (5 bases). Germline loops: CDR1 SGHTA, CDR2 FQGNSA. With 2 bases removed from V and 6 bases from J, the gap between germline ends came to 7 bases. This CDR3 region has 12 residues. CDR3 in DNA: TGTGCCAGCAGCTTATCCAGGGCTGAAGCTTTCTTT. Translated, it gives CASSLSRAEAFF.

This clonotype was detected a few times. The chain has TRBV10-3 and TRBJ1-1; 9 bases are shared with TRBD1. Germline V gene lookup returns CDR1 ENHRY and CDR2 SYGVKD. Trimming took 0 bases from V and 5 from J; bases not matched to a gene: 7. The CDR3 has 16 residues. The CDR3 spells CAISESRTGAETEAFF. CDR3 sequence (DNA): TGTGCCATCAGTGAGTCGAGGACAGGGGCGGAGACTGAAGCTTTCTTT.

The V gene is TRBV27, the J gene TRBJ2-7, with a weak D call TRBD1 (6 bases). The V gene's germline CDR1 is MNHEY and CDR2 SMNVEV (reference sequence). The length of the CDR3 is 14 residues. The V gene lost 6 bases and the J gene lost 2 bases, with 14 bases spanning the gap. CDR3 nucleotide sequence: TGTGCCAGCAGCCCGGTCACAGGGCCCTACGAGCAGTACTTC. It encodes CASSPVTGPYEQYF.

This sequence joins TRBV10-3 and TRBJ1-5, with unresolved D. Trimming cost V 6 bases and J 9 bases, with 18 bases left between them. CDR3 length: 14 residues. The germline CDR1 and CDR2 sequences are ENHRY and SYGVKD. CDR3 sequence (DNA): TGTGCCATCAGGGAGAGGCTCGAAAGTTGGCCCCAGCATTTT. Its translation is CAIRERLESWPQHF.

The chain has TRBV4-2 and TRBJ2-7, with D possibly being TRBD1 or TRBD2 (5 bases each). Germline CDR1 and CDR2: LGHNA and YNFKEQ. V dropped 0 bases and J dropped 6 bases, with 15 bases sitting between them. CDR3 length equals 15 residues. The CDR3 spells CASSQDEGWRSEQYF. The CDR3 DNA sequence: TGTGCCAGCAGCCAAGATGAGGGGTGGAGGAGCGAGCAGTACTTC.

This clonotype was seen ten or more times. V and J are TRBV11-2 and TRBJ2-3; the match to TRBD2 covers 8 bases. The CDR3 loop spans 19 amino acids. Trimming took 2 bases from V and 3 from J; bases not matched to a gene: 16. CDR1 is SGHAT and CDR2 is FQNNGV in the germline V gene. The CDR3 region has the DNA TGTGCCAGCAGCTTAAATCCCGCGGGGGGCGTACCGAGGACAGATACGCAGTATTTT. This translates into CASSLNPAGGVPRTDTQYF.

This clonotype was found a few times. The chain recombines TRBV6-5 with TRBJ2-5; no firm D call. The germline V and J ends were trimmed by 7 bases and 7 bases, with 10 bases remaining between them. This CDR3 is built from 11 residues. Germline-derived CDR1 and CDR2 are MNHEY and SVGAGI. As DNA, the CDR3 is TGTGCCAGCACCGAAAAGGGGACCCAGTACTTC. It codes for CASTEKGTQYF.

The rearrangement joins TRBV20-1 to TRBJ2-7; D is uncertain. Trimming took off 5 bases at V and 7 bases at J, with 18 bases between the two ends. The germline CDR1 and CDR2 sequences are DFQATT and SNEGSKA (reference sequence). The CDR3 contains 13 residues. The CDR3 region has the DNA TGCAGTGCTCCTCACGGTCCCATCGGGGAGCAGTACTTC. Protein product: CSAPHGPIGEQYF.

The table lists this clonotype with a few counts. The chain carries TRBV4-2 and TRBJ2-3, with 7 positions matching TRBD2. The CDR3 sequence is 17 residues long. From germline, CDR1 is LGHNA and CDR2 YNFKEQ. Losses at the gene ends were 5 bases for V and 3 bases for J; bases not matched to a gene: 14. The CDR3 DNA is TGTGCCAGCAGCATAGAACGGCGTGGGGAGGGGACAGATACGCAGTATTTT. Translation gives CASSIERRGEGTDTQYF.

This clonotype was seen only a few times. V usage is TRBV25-1 and J usage is TRBJ2-5; possible D gene TRBD1, 5 bases. Between the trimmed V and J ends, which lost 2 bases and 13 bases, there was a span of 14 bases. Germline V lookup: CDR1 MGHDK, CDR2 SYGVNS. CDR3 size: 12 residues. Here the CDR3 reads CASSERRGALYF. The CDR3 DNA is TGTGCCAGCAGTGAACGACGTGGGGCCCTGTACTTC.

This clonotype turned up a few times. This sequence joins TRBV3-1 and TRBJ1-1, with a weak D call TRBD1 (5 bases). The V gene's germline CDR1 is LGHDT and CDR2 YNNKEL (reference sequence). This CDR3 is 14 amino acids long. The V gene lost 0 bases and the J gene lost 3 bases, with 8 bases spanning the gap. CDR3 region: CASSQDSGDTEAFF. CDR3 nucleotides: TGTGCCAGCAGCCAAGATTCGGGGGACACTGAAGCTTTCTTT. Variable domain in full (rest from reference TRBV3-1 and TRBJ1-1): DTAVSQTPKYLVTQMGNDKSIKCEQNLGHDTMYWYKQDSKKFLKIMFSYNNKELIINETVPNRFSPKSPDKAHLNLHINSLELGDSAVYFCASSQDSGDTEAFFGQGTRLTVV.

This clonotype was detected only a few times. The chain uses TRBV7-9 and TRBJ2-7; D may be TRBD1 or TRBD2 (5 bases each). The CDR3 loop spans 12 amino acids. CDR1 is SEHNR and CDR2 is FQNEAQ in the germline V gene (reference sequence). Written as DNA, the CDR3 is TGTGCGGGCGTCGGGGCGGTGAGGGAGCAGTACTTC. It yields the protein CAGVGAVREQYF.

The chain joins TRBV2 to TRBJ1-6, with TRBD1 matching over 11 bases. Germline V gene data show CDR1 as SNHLY and CDR2 as FYNNEI. The CDR3 is made up of 15 amino acids. With V trimmed by 6 bases and J by 5 bases, 3 bases remained unmatched. CDR3 in amino acids: CASRGQGADNSPLHF. The CDR3 DNA reads as TGTGCCAGCAGAGGACAGGGGGCTGATAATTCACCCCTCCACTTT. Full variable domain (missing parts from reference TRBV2 and TRBJ1-6): EPEVTQTPSHQVTQMGQEVILRCVPISNHLYFYWYRQILGQKVEFLVSFYNNEISEKSEIFDDQFSVERPDGSNFTLKIRSTKLEDSAMYFCASRGQGADNSPLHFGNGTRLTVT.

There are a few counts of this clonotype. V is TRBV7-9 and J is TRBJ2-2, with 8 bases matching TRBD1. CDR1 and CDR2 (germline): SEHNR, FQNEAQ (reference sequence). CDR3 length: 15 residues. V shed 1 base, J shed 7 bases, and the junction held 5 bases outside the gene matches. CDR3 coding DNA: TGTGCCAGCAGCTTAGTGGACAGGGAAGGCGGGGAGCTGTTTTTT. Translation: CASSLVDREGGELFF.

Only a few counts were recorded for this clonotype. This chain uses TRBV12-3 or TRBV12-4 with TRBJ2-2, with D tentatively TRBD1 (6 bases). The V gene lost 6 bases and the J gene lost 4 bases, with 12 bases spanning the gap. This CDR3 is built from 14 residues. CDR3 region: CASRTGSGTGELFF. CDR3 in DNA: TGTGCCAGCAGGACAGGTTCTGGCACCGGGGAGCTGTTTTTT.